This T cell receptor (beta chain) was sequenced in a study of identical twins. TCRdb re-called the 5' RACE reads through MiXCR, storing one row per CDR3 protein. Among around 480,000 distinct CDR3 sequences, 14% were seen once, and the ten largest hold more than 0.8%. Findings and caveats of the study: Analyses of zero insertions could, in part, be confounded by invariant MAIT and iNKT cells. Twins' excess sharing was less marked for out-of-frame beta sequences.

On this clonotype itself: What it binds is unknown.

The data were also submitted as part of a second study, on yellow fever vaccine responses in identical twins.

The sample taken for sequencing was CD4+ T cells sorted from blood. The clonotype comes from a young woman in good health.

The CDR3 nucleotides are TGTGCCAGCTCACTACGACAGGGGACAAGAGAGACCCAGTACTTC. It encodes CASSLRQGTRETQYF. The chain employs TRBV18 and TRBJ2-5; 8 bases align to TRBD1. CDR1 KGHSH and CDR2 LQKENI come from the germline V gene. There are 15 residues in the CDR3. J was trimmed by 4 bases and V by 4 bases; bases with no gene match: 8.